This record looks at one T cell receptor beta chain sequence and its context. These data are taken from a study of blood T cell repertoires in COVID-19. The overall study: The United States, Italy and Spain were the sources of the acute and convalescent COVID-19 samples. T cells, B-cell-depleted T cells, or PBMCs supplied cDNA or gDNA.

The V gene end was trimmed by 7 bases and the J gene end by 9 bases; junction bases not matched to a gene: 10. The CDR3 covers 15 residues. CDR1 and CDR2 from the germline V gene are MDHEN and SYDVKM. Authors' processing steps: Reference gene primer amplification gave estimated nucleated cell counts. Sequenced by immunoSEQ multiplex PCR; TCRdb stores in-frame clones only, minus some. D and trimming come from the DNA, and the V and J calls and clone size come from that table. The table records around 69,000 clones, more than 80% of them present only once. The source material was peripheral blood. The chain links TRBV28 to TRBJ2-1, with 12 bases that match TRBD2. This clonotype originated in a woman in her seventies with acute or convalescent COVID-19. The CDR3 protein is CASNPFRLAGVEQFF. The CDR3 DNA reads TGTGCCAGCAACCCTTTTAGACTAGCGGGAGTTGAGCAGTTCTTC.